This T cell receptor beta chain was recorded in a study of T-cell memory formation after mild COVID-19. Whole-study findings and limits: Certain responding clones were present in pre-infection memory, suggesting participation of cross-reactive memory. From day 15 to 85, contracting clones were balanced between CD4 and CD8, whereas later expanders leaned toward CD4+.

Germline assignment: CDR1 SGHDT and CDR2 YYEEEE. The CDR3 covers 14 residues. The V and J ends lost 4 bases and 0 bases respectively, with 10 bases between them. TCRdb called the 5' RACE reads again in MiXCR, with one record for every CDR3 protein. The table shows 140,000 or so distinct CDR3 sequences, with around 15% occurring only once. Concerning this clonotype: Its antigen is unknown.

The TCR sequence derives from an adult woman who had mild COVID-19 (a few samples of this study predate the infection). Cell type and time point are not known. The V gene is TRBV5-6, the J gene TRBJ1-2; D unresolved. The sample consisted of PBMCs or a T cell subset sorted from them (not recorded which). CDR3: CASSPDGANYGYTF. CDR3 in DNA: TGTGCCAGCAGCCCGGACGGGGCTAACTATGGCTACACCTTC.